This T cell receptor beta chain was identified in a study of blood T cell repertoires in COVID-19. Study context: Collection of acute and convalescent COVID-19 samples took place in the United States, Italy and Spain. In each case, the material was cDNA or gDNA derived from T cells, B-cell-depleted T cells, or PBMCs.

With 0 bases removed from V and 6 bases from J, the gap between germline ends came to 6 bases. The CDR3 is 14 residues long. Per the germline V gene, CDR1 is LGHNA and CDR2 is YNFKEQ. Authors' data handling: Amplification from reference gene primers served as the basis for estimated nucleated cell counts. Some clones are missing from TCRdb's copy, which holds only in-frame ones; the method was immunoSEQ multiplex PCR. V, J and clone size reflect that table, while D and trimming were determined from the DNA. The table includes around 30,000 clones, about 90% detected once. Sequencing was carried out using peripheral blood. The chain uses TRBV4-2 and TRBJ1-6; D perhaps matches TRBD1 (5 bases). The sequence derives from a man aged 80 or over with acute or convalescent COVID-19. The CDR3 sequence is CASSQDRANSPLHF. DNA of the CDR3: TGTGCCAGCAGCCAAGACAGGGCTAATTCACCCCTCCACTTT.